This T cell receptor (beta chain) was recorded in a study of cytomegalovirus exposure and HLA in healthy donors. It was with 60 Vbeta and 13 Jbeta primers that the PCR ran. Some clones are missing from TCRdb's copy, which holds only in-frame ones; the method was immunoSEQ multiplex PCR. The top ten hold roughly 12% of the sample, which has about 73,000 clones, roughly 70% seen once. Germline values: CDR1 MNHNY, CDR2 SVGAGI (reference sequence). The V and J ends lost 2 bases and 4 bases respectively, with 11 bases between them. CDR3 length equals 15 residues. Points on this clone: Its specificity is not known.

General study points: A later analysis reportedly found fewer N-insertions in an Asian-associated ancestry cluster than the approximately 660-donor mean. Diagnosis of cytomegalovirus status made by the classifier reportedly showed high specificity and sensitivity.

The rearrangement joins TRBV6-6 to TRBJ1-4; D is perhaps TRBD1 (5 bases). The sample comprised PBMCs. This receptor was taken from a man aged 70-80 years in good health and CMV-seronegative. The CDR3 coding sequence is TGTGCCAGCAGTTACCCGGTCAGGGTTAATGAAAAACTGTTTTTT. Its translation: CASSYPVRVNEKLFF.